The entry that follows covers one TCR beta chain sequence. Methods used by the authors: Quantification of nucleated cells was approximated via reference gene primer amplification. TCRdb keeps only in-frame clones here, not all; method: immunoSEQ multiplex PCR. V, J and clone size are those of that table, while D and trimming were read from the DNA. The sample has approximately 160,000 clones; about 83% are singletons. The record originates from a study of blood T cell repertoires in COVID-19. On the study more broadly: Whether acute or convalescent, the COVID-19 samples came from the United States, Italy and Spain. T cells, B-cell-depleted T cells, or PBMCs supplied cDNA or gDNA.

This clonotype originated in a man aged 70-80 years who had recovered from COVID-19. Material: peripheral blood.

This CDR3 reads CASSWGLSNEQFF. The CDR3 DNA reads TGTGCCAGTAGTTGGGGACTCTCCAATGAGCAGTTCTTC. The J gene is TRBJ2-1, the V gene TRBV19, with D possibly matching TRBD2 (6 bases). Germline CDR1 is LNHDA and CDR2 is SQIVND (reference sequence). V lost 5 bases to trimming and J lost 6 bases, with 11 bases between them. This CDR3 comprises 13 residues.